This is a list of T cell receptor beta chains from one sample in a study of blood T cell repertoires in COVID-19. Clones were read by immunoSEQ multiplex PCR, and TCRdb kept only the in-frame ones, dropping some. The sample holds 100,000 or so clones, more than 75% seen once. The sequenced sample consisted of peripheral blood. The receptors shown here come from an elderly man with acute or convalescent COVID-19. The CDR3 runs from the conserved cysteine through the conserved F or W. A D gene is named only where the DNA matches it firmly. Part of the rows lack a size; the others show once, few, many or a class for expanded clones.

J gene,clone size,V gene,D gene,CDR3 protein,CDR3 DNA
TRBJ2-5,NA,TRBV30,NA,CAWGEGQPQETQYF,TGTGCCTGGGGGGAGGGACAGCCACAAGAGACCCAGTACTTC
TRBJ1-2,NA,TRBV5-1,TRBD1,CASSLSGGVGYTF,TGCGCCAGCAGCTTGTCAGGGGGCGTAGGCTACACCTTC
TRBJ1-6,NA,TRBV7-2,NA,CASRIQGQPASPLHF,TGTGCCAGCAGGATACAGGGTCAACCAGCTTCACCCCTCCACTTT
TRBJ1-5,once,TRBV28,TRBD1,CASRDRQGTIFGLQPQHF,TGTGCCAGCAGAGACAGACAGGGAACTATATTCGGCCTGCAGCCCCAGCATTTT
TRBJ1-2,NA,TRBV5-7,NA,CASSLDEQPNTF,TGTGCCAGCAGCTTGGATGAACAGCCGAACACCTTC
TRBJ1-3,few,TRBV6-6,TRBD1,CASSRDRGPTGNTIYF,TGTGCCAGCAGTCGGGACAGGGGGCCTACTGGAAACACCATATATTTT
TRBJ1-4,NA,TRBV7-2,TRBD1,CASSSGTVATNEKLFF,TGTGCCAGCAGCTCCGGGACAGTTGCAACTAATGAAAAACTGTTTTTT
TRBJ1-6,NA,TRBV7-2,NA,CASTRRWGDRNSPLHF,TGTGCCAGCACCCGAAGGTGGGGGGATCGGAATTCACCCCTCCACTTT
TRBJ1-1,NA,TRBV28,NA,CASRGFRVQGRSKNTEAFF,TGTGCCAGCAGGGGGTTTCGTGTTCAGGGCCGTAGTAAGAACACTGAAGCTTTCTTT
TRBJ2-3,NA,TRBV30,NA,CARWTLAASLSTQYF,TGTGCCCGGTGGACTTTAGCGGCGAGCCTAAGTACGCAGTATTTT
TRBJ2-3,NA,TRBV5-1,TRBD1,CASSLQLRQGADTQYF,TGCGCCAGCAGCTTGCAGTTGAGACAGGGTGCAGATACGCAGTATTTT
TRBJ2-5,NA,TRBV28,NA,CASSSPTSRLETQYF,TGTGCCAGCAGTTCTCCCACTAGCAGGCTGGAGACCCAGTACTTC
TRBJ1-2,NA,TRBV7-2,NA,CASSLGRSANGYTF,TGTGCCAGCAGCTTAGGCAGGTCGGCCAATGGCTACACCTTC
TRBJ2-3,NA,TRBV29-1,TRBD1,CSVPPGQGTDTQYF,TGCAGCGTCCCGCCGGGACAGGGCACAGATACGCAGTATTTT
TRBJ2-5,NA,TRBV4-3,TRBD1,CASSQERQGGETQYF,TGCGCCAGCAGCCAAGAGCGACAGGGGGGTGAGACCCAGTACTTC
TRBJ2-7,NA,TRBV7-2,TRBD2,CASSLGAAGGSSYEQYF,TGTGCCAGCAGCCTTGGGGCGGCGGGAGGGAGCTCCTACGAGCAGTACTTC
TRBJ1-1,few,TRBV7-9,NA,CASSRRVAEAFF,TGTGCCAGCAGCCGGAGGGTGGCTGAAGCTTTCTTT
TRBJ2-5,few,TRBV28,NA,CASSRMGLQETQYF,TGTGCCAGCAGTCGTATGGGACTGCAAGAGACCCAGTACTTC
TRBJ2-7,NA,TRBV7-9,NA,CASSPRIHEQYF,TGTGCCAGCAGCCCCAGGATCCACGAGCAGTACTTC
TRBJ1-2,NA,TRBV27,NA,CASSLSPTALYGYTF,TGTGCCAGCAGTTTATCCCCCACAGCCCTCTATGGCTACACCTTC
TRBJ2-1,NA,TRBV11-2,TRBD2,CASSSGLAAYNEQFF,TGTGCCAGCAGCTCGGGACTAGCGGCCTACAATGAGCAGTTCTTC
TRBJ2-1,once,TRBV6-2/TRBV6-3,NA,CASSRDRSSYNEQFF,TGTGCCAGCAGTCGCGACAGGAGCTCCTACAATGAGCAGTTCTTC
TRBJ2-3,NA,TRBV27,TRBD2,CASRYTSGPGDTQYF,TGTGCCAGCAGATATACTAGCGGCCCCGGAGATACGCAGTATTTT
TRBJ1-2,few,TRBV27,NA,CASRWRNGYTF,TGTGCCAGCAGGTGGAGGAATGGCTACACCTTC
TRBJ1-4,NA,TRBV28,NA,CASSLRTVNEKLFF,TGTGCCAGCAGTTTACGGACAGTGAATGAAAAACTGTTTTTT
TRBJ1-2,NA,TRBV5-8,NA,CASSFPGLDYGYTF,TGTGCCAGCAGCTTTCCAGGCCTGGACTATGGCTACACCTTC
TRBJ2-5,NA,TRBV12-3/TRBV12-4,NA,CASSLNRWETQYF,TGTGCCAGCAGTTTGAACAGGTGGGAGACCCAGTACTTC
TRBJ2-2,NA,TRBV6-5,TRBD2,CASSYGGGTGELFF,TGTGCCAGCAGTTACGGGGGGGGCACCGGGGAGCTGTTTTTT
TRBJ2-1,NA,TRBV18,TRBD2,CASSPGTSGVDEQFF,TGTGCCAGCTCACCCGGGACTAGCGGGGTGGATGAGCAGTTCTTC
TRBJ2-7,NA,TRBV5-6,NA,CASSRYTYEQYF,TGTGCCAGCAGCCGATACACCTACGAGCAGTACTTC
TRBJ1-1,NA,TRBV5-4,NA,CASSLDRGITEAFF,TGTGCCAGCAGCTTAGACAGAGGAATTACTGAAGCTTTCTTT
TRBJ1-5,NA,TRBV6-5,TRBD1,CASSSGQTSNQPQHF,TGTGCCAGCAGTTCGGGACAGACTAGCAATCAGCCCCAGCATTTT
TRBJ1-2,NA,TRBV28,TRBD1,CASSPPLGTVYGYTF,TGTGCCAGCAGTCCCCCCCTCGGGACAGTCTATGGCTACACCTTC
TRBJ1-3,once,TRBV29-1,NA,CSVAERGLGNTIYF,TGCAGCGTTGCAGAGCGGGGTTTAGGAAACACCATATATTTT
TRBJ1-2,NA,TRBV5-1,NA,CASSPDSHNYGYTF,TGCGCCAGCAGCCCGGACAGCCATAACTATGGCTACACCTTC
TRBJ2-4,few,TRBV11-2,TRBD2,CASSYGLAGTFLAKNIQYF,TGTGCCAGCAGCTACGGACTAGCAGGAACTTTTCTAGCCAAAAACATTCAGTACTTC
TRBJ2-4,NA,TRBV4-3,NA,CASSQDLVDKNIQYF,TGCGCCAGCAGCCAAGATCTCGTAGACAAAAACATTCAGTACTTC
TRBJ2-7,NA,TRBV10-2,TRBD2,CASNDLAGAGYEQYF,TGCGCCAGCAACGATCTAGCGGGAGCGGGCTACGAGCAGTACTTC
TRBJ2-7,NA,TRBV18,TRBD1,CASSGLQGALIYEQYF,TGTGCCAGCTCAGGCCTACAGGGGGCTTTGATCTACGAGCAGTACTTC
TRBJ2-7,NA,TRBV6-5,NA,CAGGLSGNEQYF,TGTGCCGGGGGACTTTCAGGGAACGAGCAGTACTTC
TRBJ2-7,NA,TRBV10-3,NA,CAISRSGWYEQYF,TGTGCCATCAGCCGCTCGGGGTGGTACGAGCAGTACTTC
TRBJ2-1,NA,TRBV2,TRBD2,CASSATSGGDNEQFF,TGTGCCAGCAGTGCCACTAGCGGGGGTGACAATGAGCAGTTCTTC
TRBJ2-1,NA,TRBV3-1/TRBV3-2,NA,CASSQATAYNEQFF,TGTGCCAGCAGCCAAGCGACAGCCTACAATGAGCAGTTCTTC
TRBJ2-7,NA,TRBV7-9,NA,CASSPAVAAYTLYEQYF,TGTGCCAGCAGCCCCGCGGTAGCGGCCTATACCCTCTACGAGCAGTACTTC
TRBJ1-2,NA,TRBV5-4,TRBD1,CASRRTGGRGYTF,TGTGCCAGCAGACGGACAGGGGGCCGAGGCTACACCTTC
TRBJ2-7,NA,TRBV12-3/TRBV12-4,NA,CASSLTVAEQYF,TGTGCCAGCAGTTTAACAGTGGCCGAGCAGTACTTC
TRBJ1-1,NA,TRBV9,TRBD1,CASSLQGTNTEAFF,TGTGCCAGCAGCCTACAGGGGACGAACACTGAAGCTTTCTTT
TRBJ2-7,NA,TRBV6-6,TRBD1,CASRTRDSYEQYF,TGTGCCAGCAGGACCCGGGACAGCTACGAGCAGTACTTC
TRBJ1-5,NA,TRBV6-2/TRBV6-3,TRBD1,CASSPPTGRWSQPQHF,TGTGCCAGCAGCCCTCCGACAGGGCGGTGGAGTCAGCCCCAGCATTTT
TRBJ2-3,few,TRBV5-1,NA,CASSLASASRADTQYF,TGCGCCAGCAGCTTGGCGTCGGCCTCCAGGGCAGATACGCAGTATTTT
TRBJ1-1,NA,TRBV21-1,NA,CASSNLVTGQGGPPTEAFF,TGTGCCAGCAGCAACCTGGTAACGGGACAGGGAGGGCCCCCCACTGAAGCTTTCTTT
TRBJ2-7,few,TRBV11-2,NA,CASSSLAMGIEQYF,TGTGCCAGCAGCTCTTTAGCGATGGGGATCGAGCAGTACTTC
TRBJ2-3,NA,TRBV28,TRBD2,CASSRSGIGTDTQYF,TGTGCCAGCAGCCGAAGCGGGATCGGCACAGATACGCAGTATTTT
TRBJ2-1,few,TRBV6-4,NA,CASSRSGAKYNEQFF,TGTGCCAGCAGTCGGTCAGGGGCGAAGTACAATGAGCAGTTCTTC
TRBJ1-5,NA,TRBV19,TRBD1,CASSISAGGRQPQHF,TGTGCCAGTAGTATATCGGCAGGGGGACGTCAGCCCCAGCATTTT
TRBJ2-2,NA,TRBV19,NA,CASSALPGSGELFF,TGTGCCAGTAGTGCCCTGCCGGGAAGCGGGGAGCTGTTTTTT
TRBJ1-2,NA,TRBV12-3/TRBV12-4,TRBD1,CASTTFPGTGDF,TGTGCCAGCACTACTTTCCCCGGGACAGGAGACTTC
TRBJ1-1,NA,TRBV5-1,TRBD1,CASSTGQGKNTEAFF,TGCGCCAGCAGCACTGGACAGGGAAAGAACACTGAAGCTTTCTTT
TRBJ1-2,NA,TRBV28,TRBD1,CASRSPGQNYGYTF,TGTGCCAGCAGGTCCCCGGGACAGAACTATGGCTACACCTTC
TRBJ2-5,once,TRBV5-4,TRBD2,CASSRAGEAEETQYF,TGTGCCAGCAGCCGAGCGGGAGAGGCAGAAGAGACCCAGTACTTC